This TCR beta chain was captured in a study of blood T cell repertoires in COVID-19. Study summary: Sites across the United States, Italy and Spain contributed samples from acute and convalescent COVID-19. The analysed material was cDNA or gDNA that came from T cells, B-cell-depleted T cells, or PBMCs.

Germline trimming cut 0 bases from V and 1 base from J; bases unmatched to any gene: 5. The CDR3 is 18 residues long. CDR1 and CDR2 (germline): LGHNA, YSLEER. Original data processing: Reference gene primers were amplified, and this amplification served to estimate nucleated cell counts. Clones were sequenced by immunoSEQ multiplex PCR, and TCRdb holds only the in-frame ones, with some missing. The V and J calls and clone size were taken over from that table, and D and trimming were inferred from the DNA. This sample has about 120,000 clones, with almost 85% found just once. The receptor comes from a man aged 65 to 79 with active or convalescent COVID-19. Material: peripheral blood. The chain recombines TRBV4-3 with TRBJ2-5; 13 bases agree with TRBD2. The CDR3 loop is CASSQDLGLAGSQETQYF. The CDR3 coding sequence is TGCGCCAGCAGCCAAGATCTGGGACTAGCGGGGTCCCAAGAGACCCAGTACTTC.